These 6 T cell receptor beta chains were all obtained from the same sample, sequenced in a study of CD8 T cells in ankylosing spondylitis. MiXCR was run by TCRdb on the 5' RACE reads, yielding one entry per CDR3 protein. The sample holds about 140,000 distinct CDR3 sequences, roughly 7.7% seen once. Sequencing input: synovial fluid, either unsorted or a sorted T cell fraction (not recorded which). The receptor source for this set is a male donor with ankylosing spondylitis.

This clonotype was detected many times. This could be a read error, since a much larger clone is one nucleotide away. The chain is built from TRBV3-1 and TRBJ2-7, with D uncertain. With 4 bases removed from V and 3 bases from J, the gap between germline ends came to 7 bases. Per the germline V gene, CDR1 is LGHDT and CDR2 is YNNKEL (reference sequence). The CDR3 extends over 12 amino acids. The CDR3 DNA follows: TGTGCCAGCAGCCCTTCGGGCTACGAGCAGTACTTC. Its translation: CASSPSGYEQYF.

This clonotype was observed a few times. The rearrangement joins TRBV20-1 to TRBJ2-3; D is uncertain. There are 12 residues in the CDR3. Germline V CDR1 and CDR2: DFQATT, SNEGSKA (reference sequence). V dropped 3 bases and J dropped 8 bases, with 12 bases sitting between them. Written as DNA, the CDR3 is TGCAGTGCTAGTGTTGGCAGTGGTACGCAGTATTTT. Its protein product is CSASVGSGTQYF.

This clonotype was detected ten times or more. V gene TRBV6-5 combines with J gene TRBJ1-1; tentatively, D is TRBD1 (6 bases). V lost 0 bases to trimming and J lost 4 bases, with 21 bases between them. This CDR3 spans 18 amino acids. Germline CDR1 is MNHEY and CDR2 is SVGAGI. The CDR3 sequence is CASSYSPDGTLVGTEAFF. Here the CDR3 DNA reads TGTGCCAGCAGTTACTCACCCGATGGGACATTAGTAGGCACTGAAGCTTTCTTT.

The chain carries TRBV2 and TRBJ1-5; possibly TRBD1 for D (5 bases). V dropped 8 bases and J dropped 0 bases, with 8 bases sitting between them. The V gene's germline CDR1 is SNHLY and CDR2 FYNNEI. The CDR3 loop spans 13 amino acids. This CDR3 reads CASGGYSNQPQHF. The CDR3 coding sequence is TGTGCCAGCGGGGGATATAGCAATCAGCCCCAGCATTTT.

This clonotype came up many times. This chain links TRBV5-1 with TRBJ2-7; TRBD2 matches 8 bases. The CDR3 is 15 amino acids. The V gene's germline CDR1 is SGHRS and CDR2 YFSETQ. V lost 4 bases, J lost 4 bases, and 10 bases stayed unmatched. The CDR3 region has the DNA TGCGCCAGCAGCCCTAGCGGGTCAAAAATTTACGAGCAGTACTTC. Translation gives CASSPSGSKIYEQYF.

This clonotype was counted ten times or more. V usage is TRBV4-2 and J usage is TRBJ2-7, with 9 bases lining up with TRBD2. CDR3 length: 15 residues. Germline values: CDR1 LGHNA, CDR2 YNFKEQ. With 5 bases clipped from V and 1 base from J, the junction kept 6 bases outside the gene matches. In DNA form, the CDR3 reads TGTGCCAGCAGCTATCAGCGGGGGGTTTCCTACGAGCAGTACTTC. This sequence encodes CASSYQRGVSYEQYF.